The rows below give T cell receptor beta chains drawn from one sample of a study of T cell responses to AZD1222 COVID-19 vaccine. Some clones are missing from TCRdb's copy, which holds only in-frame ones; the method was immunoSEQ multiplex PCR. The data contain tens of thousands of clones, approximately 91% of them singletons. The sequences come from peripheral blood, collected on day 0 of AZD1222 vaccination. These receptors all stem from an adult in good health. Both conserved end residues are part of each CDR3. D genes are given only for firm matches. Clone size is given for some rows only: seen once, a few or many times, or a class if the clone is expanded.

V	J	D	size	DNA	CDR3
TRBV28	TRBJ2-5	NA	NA	TGTGCCAGTGCTTTCGACCCTGGCCTGGAGACCCAGTACTTC	CASAFDPGLETQYF
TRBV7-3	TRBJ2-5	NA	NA	TGTGCCAGCAGCCTTGACGGAAGGGGGACCCAGTACTTC	CASSLDGRGTQYF
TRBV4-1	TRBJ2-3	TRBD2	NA	TGCGCCAGCAGCCGAACTAGCGGGGGCACAGATACGCAGTATTTT	CASSRTSGGTDTQYF
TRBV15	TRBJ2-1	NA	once	TGTGCCACCAGCAGAGATAGTCCGCAAGAAGAGCAGTTCTTC	CATSRDSPQEEQFF
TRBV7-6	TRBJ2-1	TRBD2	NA	TGTGCCAGCAGCCTATCCGAGCGGGAGGAGTACCGGGGGAGCTCCTACAATGAGCAGTTCTTC	CASSLSEREEYRGSSYNEQFF
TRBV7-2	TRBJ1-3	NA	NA	TGTGCCAGCAGCCCGCGACATTCGGGAAACACCATATATTTT	CASSPRHSGNTIYF
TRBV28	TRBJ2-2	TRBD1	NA	TGTGCCAGCAGTTTGGACAGGGGGGGCACCGGGGAGCTGTTTTTT	CASSLDRGGTGELFF
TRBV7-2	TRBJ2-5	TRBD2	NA	TGTGCCAGCAGCCAAGTCCTACTAGCGGGGGGGCAAGAGACCCAGTACTTC	CASSQVLLAGGQETQYF
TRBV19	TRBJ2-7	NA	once	TGTGCCAGTAGTATAGCGACTTCATACGAGCAGTACTTC	CASSIATSYEQYF
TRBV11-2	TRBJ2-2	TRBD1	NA	TGTGCCAGCAGCCCTAGACAGGGAATGGCCGGGGAGCTGTTTTTT	CASSPRQGMAGELFF
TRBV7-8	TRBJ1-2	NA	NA	TGTGCCAGCAGCCCACGGGTTGCGAGGGACTATGGCTACACCTTC	CASSPRVARDYGYTF
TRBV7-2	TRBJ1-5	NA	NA	TGTGCCAGCAGCTTAGGGCAGGGGCGAGGTCAGCCCCAGCATTTT	CASSLGQGRGQPQHF
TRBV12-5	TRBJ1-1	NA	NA	TGTGCTAGTGGTTTGCCGTCGGCGGAGGGGCGGATGAACACTGAAGCTTTCTTT	CASGLPSAEGRMNTEAFF
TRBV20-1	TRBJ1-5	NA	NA	TGCAGTGCAGGCCACCCCCAGCATTTT	CSAGHPQHF
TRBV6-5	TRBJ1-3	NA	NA	TGTGCCACAGCGCGGGGAGGCGAAAACACCATATATTTT	CATARGGENTIYF
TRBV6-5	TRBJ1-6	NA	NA	TGTGCCAGCAGTTACTCGGGGCGGAATTCACCCCTCCACTTT	CASSYSGRNSPLHF
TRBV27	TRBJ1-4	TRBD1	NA	TGTGCCAGCAGTTCACTCACGACAGGGGGAAGTGAAAAACTGTTTTTT	CASSSLTTGGSEKLFF
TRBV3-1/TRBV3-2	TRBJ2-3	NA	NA	TGTGCCAGCAGCCAAACACTCACAGATACGCAGTATTTT	CASSQTLTDTQYF
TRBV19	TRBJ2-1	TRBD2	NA	TGTGCCAGTAGTAATAGGCGGGAGGCCGGGGATGAGCAGTTCTTC	CASSNRREAGDEQFF
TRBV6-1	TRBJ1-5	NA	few	TGTGCCAGCAGTGAGGTTTTAAATCAGCCCCAGCATTTT	CASSEVLNQPQHF
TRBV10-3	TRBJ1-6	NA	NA	TGTGCCATCAGTGATCAAGGCGGACGAGGTCGGGGTTCACCCCTCCACTTT	CAISDQGGRGRGSPLHF
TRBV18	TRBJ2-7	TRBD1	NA	TGTGCCAGCTCAGGAACAGGGGGCGACGAGCAGTACTTC	CASSGTGGDEQYF
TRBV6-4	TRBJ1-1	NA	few	TGTGCCAGCAGTGACAGACCGAACACTGAAGCTTTCTTT	CASSDRPNTEAFF
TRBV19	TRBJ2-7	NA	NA	TGTGCCAGTAGTATTACAGGCTTGGAAGAGCAGTACTTC	CASSITGLEEQYF
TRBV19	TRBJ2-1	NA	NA	TGTGCCAGTAGTACACGACCAAGCTCCTACAATGAGCAGTTCTTC	CASSTRPSSYNEQFF
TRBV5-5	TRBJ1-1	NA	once	TGTGCCAGCAGTCCCACCGGGACGGAGAACACTGAAGCTTTCTTT	CASSPTGTENTEAFF
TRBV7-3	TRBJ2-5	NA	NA	TGTGCCAGCAGCCCAAGGGCCCAAGAGACCCAGTACTTC	CASSPRAQETQYF
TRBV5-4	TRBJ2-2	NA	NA	TGTGCCAGCAAAAAAAGGGGAGAGTCGGCGAACACCGGGGAGCTGTTTTTT	CASKKRGESANTGELFF
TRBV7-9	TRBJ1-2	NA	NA	TGTGCCAGCAGCTTATACGGGGTGGACTATGGCTACACCTTC	CASSLYGVDYGYTF
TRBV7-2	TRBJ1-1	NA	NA	TGTGCCAGCAGCTTTTTCGGTCTGCCCGTTGCTTTCTTT	CASSFFGLPVAFF
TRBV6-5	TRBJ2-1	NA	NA	TGTGCCAGTGAAGGTCCTACTTATGAGCAGTTCTTC	CASEGPTYEQFF
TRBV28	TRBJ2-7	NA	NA	TGTGCCAGCAGTTTATCCGCCCCAAGACACGAGCAGTACTTC	CASSLSAPRHEQYF
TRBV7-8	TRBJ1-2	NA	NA	TGTGCCAGCAGCCCAGTTAACTATGGCTACACCTTC	CASSPVNYGYTF
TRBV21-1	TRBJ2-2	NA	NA	TGTGCCAGCAGCAAAGGGCGGGGGAACTACACCGGGGAGCTGTTTTTT	CASSKGRGNYTGELFF
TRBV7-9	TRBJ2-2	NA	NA	TGTGCCAGCAGCTTAGCGGTACAGGCCGGGGAGCTGTTTTTT	CASSLAVQAGELFF